Presented here are 32 T cell receptor beta chains from one specimen sequenced in a study of CD8 T cells in Susac syndrome (dated by TCRdb to the late 2010s). Library preparation used the immunoSEQ multiplex PCR assay. RNA was extracted using the RNeasy kit, and roughly 0.5 to 1 microgram was reverse transcribed with random hexamers. TCRdb reworked the public reads: Q25 trimming with fastp, MiXCR clone assembly, productive beta chains retained. Records with the same CDR3 protein are collapsed into one entry carrying the most frequent genes and DNA. In all, the sample holds about 120,000 distinct CDR3 sequences, and about nine tenths of those were seen once. Around 0.15% of the sample comes from the top ten. The sequenced sample was CD4+ T cells from PBMCs. The receptors here all came from a human donor in good health.

The genes are TRBV30 and TRBJ2-7; 8 bases are shared with TRBD2. CDR1 and CDR2 (germline): GTSNPN, SVGIG (reference sequence). V was pared by 1 base and J by 3 bases, with 17 bases of the junction left unmatched. The CDR3 loop spans 18 amino acids. This CDR3 reads CAWSDTVARAGGIYEQYF. The CDR3, as DNA: TGTGCCTGGAGTGACACCGTAGCGCGGGCGGGAGGCATCTACGAGCAGTACTTC. Using reference TRBV30 and TRBJ2-7 for the parts outside the CDR3, the full variable domain is SQTIHQWPATLVQPVGSPLSLECTVEGTSNPNLYWYRQAAGRGLQLLFYSVGIGQISSEVPQNLSASRPQDRQFILSSKKLLLSDSGFYLCAWSDTVARAGGIYEQYFGPGTRLTVT.

This clonotype was found a few times. The J gene is TRBJ1-5, the V gene TRBV5-6; D possibly corresponds to TRBD1 (6 bases). The length of the CDR3 is 16 residues. CDR1 and CDR2 from the germline V gene are SGHDT and YYEEEE. V gave up 0 bases and J gave up 1 base, with 11 bases separating them. CDR3: CASSLEGGRSNQPQHF. CDR3 coding DNA: TGTGCCAGCAGCTTGGAAGGGGGGCGCAGCAATCAGCCCCAGCATTTT.

The J gene is TRBJ2-7, the V gene TRBV7-2; tentatively, D is TRBD1 (5 bases). The V gene's germline CDR1 is SGHTA and CDR2 FQGNSA. V shed 5 bases and J shed 5 bases, with 16 bases lying between them. CDR3 length: 14 residues. The CDR3 DNA follows: TGTGCCAGCAGCATCAGCTCAGGGTCTAACGAGCAGTACTTC. Its translation: CASSISSGSNEQYF.

The chain is built from TRBV11-2 and TRBJ1-1; D perhaps matches TRBD1 (6 bases). Germline lookup yields CDR1 SGHAT and CDR2 FQNNGV. The CDR3 loop spans 19 amino acids. Trimming removed 9 bases at V and 0 bases at J, with 29 bases between. The CDR3 DNA reads as TGTGCCAGTGCCGGGCTGAGGGGGGGCCGAATGTCCATGAACACTGAAGCTTTCTTT. Amino acid sequence: CASAGLRGGRMSMNTEAFF. The entire variable domain, with the rest obtained from reference TRBV11-2 and TRBJ1-1, is as follows: EAGVAQSPRYKIIEKRQSVAFWCNPISGHATLYWYQQILGQGPKLLIQFQNNGVVDDSQLPKDRFSAERLKGVDSTLKIQPAKLEDSAVYLCASAGLRGGRMSMNTEAFFGQGTRLTVV.

This sequence joins TRBV19 and TRBJ1-1, with D uncertain. The CDR3 totals 11 residues. CDR1 is LNHDA and CDR2 is SQIVND in the germline V gene (reference sequence). The V end was cut by 3 bases, the J end by 7 bases, with 6 bases between. The CDR3 loop is CASSIRREAFF. Here the CDR3 DNA reads TGTGCCAGTAGTATCCGCCGTGAAGCTTTCTTT.

V and J are TRBV23-1 and TRBJ1-2; a weak D match, TRBD1 (6 bases). TRBV23-1 is reported as an ORF; its role is uncertain. Trimming cost V 0 bases and J 11 bases, with 13 bases left between them. The CDR3 loop spans 13 amino acids. CDR3 DNA: TGCGCCAGCAGTCAATCTACAGGGCTGAGGTACACCTTC. Protein product: CASSQSTGLRYTF.

The chain carries TRBV29-1 and TRBJ1-1; the D gene is possibly TRBD1 (5 bases). In germline, CDR1 is SQVTM, CDR2 ANQGSEA. The CDR3 contains 13 residues. Trimming took 7 bases from V and 0 from J, leaving 12 bases between them. This chain's CDR3 is CSAGGGLNTEAFF. The CDR3 region has the DNA TGCAGCGCTGGGGGAGGACTGAACACTGAAGCTTTCTTT.

The V gene is TRBV20-1, the J gene TRBJ2-2; 7 bases align to TRBD2. From germline, CDR1 is DFQATT and CDR2 SNEGSKA (reference sequence). The CDR3 totals 14 residues. With 1 base clipped from V and 6 bases from J, the junction kept 5 bases outside the gene matches. The CDR3 nucleotides read TGCAGTGCTAGAGTCGGGGGGACGCCCGGGGAGCTGTTTTTT. This codes for CSARVGGTPGELFF.

This chain joins TRBV20-1 and TRBJ1-5, with D possibly matching TRBD1 (5 bases). Germline CDR1 is DFQATT and CDR2 is SNEGSKA (reference sequence). This CDR3 has 20 residues. V was pared by 3 bases and J by 0 bases, with 27 bases between. CDR3 residues: CSASPERQLTRQNSNQPQHF. The CDR3, as DNA: TGCAGTGCTAGTCCCGAGAGACAGCTAACCCGACAGAATAGCAATCAGCCCCAGCATTTT.

As regards this clonotype: The junction does not match germline at one end; this may be a read error. The chain combines TRBV7-7 with TRBJ2-2; D is unresolved. From germline, CDR1 is SSHAT and CDR2 FNYEAQ (reference sequence). This CDR3 has 13 amino acids. The CDR3 DNA sequence: TGTGCTAGCAGCTTAGGCGGAGCCGGGGAGCTGTTTTTT. Residues: CASSLGGAGELFF.

The chain employs TRBV12-3 or TRBV12-4 and TRBJ2-2; D unclear. Trimming took 5 bases from V and 2 from J, leaving 9 bases between them. The CDR3 contains 14 residues. This CDR3 is CASSPLGNTGELFF. The CDR3 nucleotides are TGTGCCAGCAGTCCCCTGGGAAACACCGGGGAGCTGTTTTTT.

This clonotype was observed once. This chain joins TRBV6-6 and TRBJ2-3; TRBD1 agrees at 8 bases. V lost 5 bases to trimming and J lost 4 bases; unmatched junction nucleotides: 8. This CDR3 contains 15 residues. CDR1 is MNHNY and CDR2 is SVGAGI in the germline V gene (reference sequence). The CDR3 bases are TGTGCCAGCAGTCACTACGACAGGGGCCCAGATACGCAGTATTTT. It is translated as CASSHYDRGPDTQYF.

This clonotype came up once. The gene calls are TRBV27 and TRBJ2-1; possible D gene TRBD2, 6 bases. The CDR3 is 14 amino acids. Germline values: CDR1 MNHEY, CDR2 SMNVEV (reference sequence). V lost 3 bases and J 8 bases, leaving 14 bases between the germline ends. Written as DNA, the CDR3 is TGTGCCAGCAGTTTTATGCGGGACTGGCATGAGCAGTTCTTC. This sequence encodes CASSFMRDWHEQFF.

The chain couples TRBV11-2 to TRBJ1-5; the D is unclear. V lost 3 bases and J 3 bases, leaving 3 bases between the germline ends. Per germline, CDR1 SGHAT and CDR2 FQNNGV. There are 12 residues in the CDR3. CDR3 sequence (DNA): TGTGCCAGCAGCTTTAACAATCAGCCCCAGCATTTT. Its translation is CASSFNNQPQHF.

The chain is built from TRBV6-2 or TRBV6-3 and TRBJ2-1; 9 nucleotides align to TRBD1. CDR3 length: 15 residues. Germline-derived CDR1 and CDR2 are MNHEY and SVGEGT. V dropped 2 bases and J dropped 7; count of bases not matched to a gene: 6. In nucleotides, the CDR3 is TGTGCCAGCAGTTACGGTACAGGGGGCGTAAATGAGCAGTTCTTC. This gives the protein CASSYGTGGVNEQFF.

V gene TRBV7-6 combines with J gene TRBJ2-7, with D perhaps TRBD1 or TRBD2 (5 bases each). With 0 bases removed from V and 3 bases from J, the gap between germline ends came to 21 bases. This CDR3 has 18 residues. Looked up from germline, CDR1 is SGHVS and CDR2 is FNYEAQ. The CDR3 DNA follows: TGTGCCAGCAGCTTAGCCCCGTTTACCGGGACGGGTGTCTACGAGCAGTACTTC. Translated, it gives CASSLAPFTGTGVYEQYF.

The chain employs TRBV5-4 and TRBJ2-3, with 15 bases lining up with TRBD2. The V segment lost 4 bases and the J segment 4 bases; nucleotides outside the gene matches: 4. The length of the CDR3 is 16 residues. Per the germline V gene, CDR1 is SGHNT and CDR2 is YYREEE (reference sequence). CDR3 region: CASSGRTSGRADTQYF. CDR3 coding DNA: TGTGCCAGCAGCGGGAGGACTAGCGGGAGGGCAGATACGCAGTATTTT.

The chain couples TRBV3-1 to TRBJ2-5, with TRBD1 matching 7 bases. With 4 bases clipped from V and 6 bases from J, the junction kept 8 bases outside the gene matches. Germline CDR1 reads LGHDT; CDR2 reads YNNKEL (reference sequence). This CDR3 is built from 14 residues. The CDR3 bases are TGTGCCAGCAGCCCCGCTCGACAGGGAAAGACCCAGTACTTC. It encodes CASSPARQGKTQYF.

V and J are TRBV7-3 and TRBJ2-3; D is uncertain. The V gene's germline CDR1 is SGHTA and CDR2 FQGTGA. With 4 bases removed from V and 6 bases from J, the gap between germline ends came to 14 bases. The CDR3 sequence is 14 residues long. The CDR3 DNA reads TGTGCCAGCAGCTCCTCGCCCCGAATGGATACGCAGTATTTT. This sequence encodes CASSSSPRMDTQYF.

The chain couples TRBV5-1 to TRBJ2-2; TRBD2 matches at 7 bases. This CDR3 is 15 amino acids long. V dropped 4 bases and J dropped 0; count of bases not matched to a gene: 3. Germline V gene lookup returns CDR1 SGHRS and CDR2 YFSETQ. As DNA, the CDR3 is TGCGCCAGCAGCGGGGGACTACCGAACACCGGGGAGCTGTTTTTT. Protein product: CASSGGLPNTGELFF.

The CDR3 region is CAWSEQGAYGYTF. The DNA for the CDR3 is TGTGCCTGGAGCGAACAGGGCGCCTATGGCTACACCTTC. The genes are TRBV30 and TRBJ1-2; D may be TRBD1 (6 bases). CDR1 is GTSNPN and CDR2 is SVGIG in the germline V gene (reference sequence). The CDR3 consists of 13 residues. Trimming shortened V by 3 bases and J by 4 bases, and 12 bases separated the two germline ends.

The chain links TRBV20-1 to TRBJ2-3; maybe TRBD2 (6 bases). The CDR3 spans 12 residues. Trimming took off 7 bases at V and 6 bases at J, with 14 bases between the two ends. Looked up from germline, CDR1 is DFQATT and CDR2 is SNEGSKA (reference sequence). The CDR3 region has the DNA TGCAGTGTCTCGAGGAGGGCGGATACGCAGTATTTT. This translates into CSVSRRADTQYF.

This chain connects TRBV6-1 to TRBJ2-5; D not certain. The V gene lost 6 bases and the J gene lost 5 bases, with 10 bases spanning the gap. CDR3 length equals 12 residues. Looked up from germline, CDR1 is MNHNS and CDR2 is SASEGT. The CDR3 protein is CASRDLRETQYF. In DNA, the CDR3 is TGTGCCAGCAGGGACCTCCGGGAGACCCAGTACTTC.

The V call is TRBV2, the J call TRBJ1-4; D is uncertain. Germline-derived CDR1 and CDR2 are SNHLY and FYNNEI. The CDR3 spans 14 residues. The V end lost 1 base, the J end lost 4 bases, and 7 bases lay between the germline ends. In nucleotides, the CDR3 is TGTGCCAGCAGTGAAGGGACCCTTAATGAAAAACTGTTTTTT. It encodes CASSEGTLNEKLFF.

This chain connects TRBV29-1 to TRBJ2-3; TRBD1 agrees at 10 bases. CDR1 and CDR2 (germline): SQVTM, ANQGSEA. After removal of 8 bases from V and 6 bases from J, the junction contained 11 bases not matched to a gene. This CDR3 region has 14 residues. The CDR3 is CSTEGQGILDTQYF. DNA for the CDR3: TGCAGCACCGAGGGACAGGGGATTTTGGATACGCAGTATTTT.

The chain employs TRBV5-4 and TRBJ1-1; 7 bases map to TRBD1. This CDR3 spans 15 amino acids. The germline CDR1 and CDR2 sequences are SGHNT and YYREEE (reference sequence). The junction had 10 bases not matched to a gene; V was cut back by 4 bases and J by 4 bases. CDR3 DNA sequence: TGTGCCAGCAGCAACGACCAGGGGGTGGGCACTGAAGCTTTCTTT. This encodes CASSNDQGVGTEAFF.

The genes are TRBV7-2 and TRBJ2-1; weak D call: TRBD2 (5 bases). Germline V lookup: CDR1 SGHTA, CDR2 FQGNSA. V lost 1 base and J 6 bases, leaving 13 bases between the germline ends. The CDR3 totals 15 residues. In DNA, the CDR3 is TGTGCCAGCAGCTTAGTAGCGAGCGGAGTCAATGAGCAGTTCTTC. Encoded protein: CASSLVASGVNEQFF.

This chain joins TRBV11-2 and TRBJ2-1; TRBD1 is a possible D gene (6 bases). Trimming took off 7 bases at V and 6 bases at J, with 16 bases between the two ends. CDR3 length equals 14 residues. Per germline, CDR1 SGHAT and CDR2 FQNNGV. The CDR3 sequence: CASTPGNRANEQFF. CDR3 coding DNA: TGTGCCAGCACCCCCGGCAACAGGGCCAATGAGCAGTTCTTC.

This clonotype was counted only a few times. The chain uses TRBV19 and TRBJ2-7; TRBD1 might be the D (6 bases). Trimming left V 5 bases short and J 2 bases short, with 13 bases between. The CDR3 is 14 amino acids. Looked up from germline, CDR1 is LNHDA and CDR2 is SQIVND (reference sequence). The CDR3 region has the DNA TGTGCCAGTAGTCGAATCGGACAGACCTACGAGCAGTACTTC. It translates to CASSRIGQTYEQYF.

The chain is built from TRBV10-3 and TRBJ2-7; D is unresolved. The CDR3 is 12 amino acids. The V and J ends lost 4 bases and 5 bases respectively, with 9 bases between them. The V gene's germline CDR1 is ENHRY and CDR2 SYGVKD. This CDR3 reads CAISVGGHEQYF. The CDR3, as DNA: TGTGCCATCAGTGTTGGTGGACACGAGCAGTACTTC.

This rearrangement joins TRBV2 to TRBJ2-3; 8 bases are a match to TRBD1. Per germline, CDR1 SNHLY and CDR2 FYNNEI. The CDR3 is made up of 18 amino acids. V was clipped by 4 bases and J by 2 bases; unmatched bases: 14. CDR3 nucleotides: TGTGCCAGCAGTGCGAGGTTAGACAGGGGCTCTCCCACAGATACGCAGTATTTT. Translated, it gives CASSARLDRGSPTDTQYF.

This clonotype is a singleton in its sample. CDR3 in DNA: TGTGCCAGCAGCGGACCGACGAACACTGAAGCTTTCTTT. Its protein product is CASSGPTNTEAFF. This chain links TRBV9 with TRBJ1-1; D is undetermined. V lost 3 bases, J lost 1 base, and 7 bases lay in between. Germline V CDR1 and CDR2: SGDLS, YYNGEE. CDR3 length: 13 residues.